The 20 T cell receptor beta chains listed next were all sequenced from one sample in a study of blood T cell repertoires in COVID-19. The repertoire was sequenced with immunoSEQ multiplex PCR; TCRdb's copy has only in-frame clones and lacks some. The sample lists around 42,000 clones, 88% seen once, with around 3.5% in the top ten. Sequencing was done on a sample of peripheral blood. These receptors originate from a human donor in a cohort sampled during active COVID-19.

The V gene is TRBV4-2, the J gene TRBJ2-3; D is unresolved. CDR3 length: 17 amino acids. Trimming shortened V by 0 bases and J by 5 bases, and 18 bases separated the two germline ends. Germline V CDR1 and CDR2: LGHNA, YNFKEQ. CDR3 nucleotides: TGTGCCAGCAGCCAAGAAGTCCCCTCCGCGGCTAGAGATACGCAGTATTTT. Encoded protein: CASSQEVPSAARDTQYF.

This sequence joins TRBV3-1 (or the pseudogene TRBV3-2) and TRBJ1-6; TRBD1 is a possible D gene (5 bases). Trimming cost V 4 bases and J 7 bases, with 8 bases left between them. Germline values: CDR1 LGHDT, CDR2 YNNKEL (reference sequence). The CDR3 extends over 13 amino acids. The CDR3: CASSPRGNSPLHF. For the CDR3, the DNA is TGTGCCAGCAGCCCACGGGGGAATTCACCCCTCCACTTT.

This clone appeared once. The V gene is TRBV15, the J gene TRBJ2-7; 10 bases are a match to TRBD2. Losses at the gene ends were 1 base for V and 3 bases for J; bases not matched to a gene: 6. CDR3 size: 16 residues. Germline CDR1 and CDR2: LNHNV and YYDKDF (reference sequence). CDR3 protein: CATSRGSGRRVYEQYF. CDR3 nucleotides: TGTGCCACCAGCAGAGGTAGCGGGAGGCGGGTCTACGAGCAGTACTTC.

The chain links TRBV7-2 to TRBJ1-4; TRBD1 agrees at 7 bases. The V segment lost 2 bases and the J segment 8 bases; nucleotides outside the gene matches: 11. CDR1 is SGHTA and CDR2 is FQGNSA in the germline V gene. The CDR3 runs 16 residues. The CDR3 DNA sequence: TGTGCCAGCAGCTTAAATAGTAGGGACAGTTGGGAAAAACTGTTTTTT. This gives the protein CASSLNSRDSWEKLFF.

V gene TRBV11-3 combines with J gene TRBJ2-7, with D perhaps matching TRBD2 (6 bases). Trimming stripped 1 base from V and 2 bases from J, with 12 bases between. The CDR3 loop spans 15 amino acids. The germline V gene encodes CDR1 SGHNT and CDR2 YENEEA. The CDR3 sequence: CASSLGGASTYEQYF. The CDR3 DNA sequence: TGTGCCAGCAGCTTAGGCGGGGCCAGCACCTACGAGCAGTACTTC.

The chain recombines TRBV23-1 with TRBJ2-1, with D tentatively TRBD1 (6 bases). TRBV23-1 is an open reading frame whose function is uncertain. The CDR3 runs 16 residues. Trimming cost V 3 bases and J 0 bases, with 12 bases left between them. This CDR3 is CASSHVTGLSYNEQFF. CDR3 coding DNA: TGCGCCAGCAGTCACGTTACAGGGCTCTCCTACAATGAGCAGTTCTTC.

The chain combines TRBV6-6 with TRBJ1-4, with D uncertain. V shed 7 bases and J shed 7 bases, with 16 bases lying between them. The length of the CDR3 is 14 residues. Germline-derived CDR1 and CDR2 are MNHNY and SVGAGI (reference sequence). DNA for the CDR3: TGTGCCAGCATGGAGGGCGGTGGGTTTGAAAAACTGTTTTTT. It encodes CASMEGGGFEKLFF.

V usage is TRBV5-1 and J usage is TRBJ2-1; 12 bases map to TRBD2. Germline CDR1 SGHRS, CDR2 YFSETQ. The CDR3 spans 16 residues. The junction had 5 bases not matched to a gene; V was cut back by 1 base and J by 6 bases. Written as DNA, the CDR3 is TGCGCCAGCAGCTTGACGCTAGCGGGAGGGCCCAATGAGCAGTTCTTC. Encoded protein: CASSLTLAGGPNEQFF.

The rearrangement links TRBV30 to TRBJ1-1; the D gene is possibly TRBD1 (6 bases). In germline, CDR1 is GTSNPN, CDR2 SVGIG (reference sequence). The CDR3 is 14 amino acids. V gave up 2 bases and J gave up 5 bases, with 15 bases separating them. CDR3 amino acids: CAWSQTGRWTEAFF. The DNA of the CDR3 is TGTGCCTGGAGTCAAACAGGGCGTTGGACTGAAGCTTTCTTT.

The chain has TRBV14 and TRBJ2-5; 7 bases are shared with TRBD1. V shed 1 base, J shed 5 bases, and the junction held 10 bases outside the gene matches. Germline V lookup: CDR1 SGHDN, CDR2 FVKESK. This CDR3 contains 16 residues. The CDR3 sequence: CASSQGDSTSMETQYF. The CDR3 DNA is TGTGCCAGCAGCCAAGGGGACAGCACGTCGATGGAGACCCAGTACTTC.

The chain is built from TRBV2 and TRBJ1-1, with a possible D match to TRBD1 (6 bases). CDR3 length equals 13 residues. Germline V gene sequence: CDR1 SNHLY, CDR2 FYNNEI. The V end lost 6 bases, the J end lost 3 bases, and 11 bases lay between the germline ends. The CDR3 bases are TGTGCCAGCAGCGCGACAGGTTACACTGAAGCTTTCTTT. It codes for CASSATGYTEAFF.

The chain uses TRBV15 and TRBJ2-7, with TRBD1 matching 9 bases. The CDR3 is 14 residues long. Looked up from germline, CDR1 is LNHNV and CDR2 is YYDKDF (reference sequence). V lost 5 bases and J lost 2; bases outside the gene matches: 4. The CDR3 loop is CATSSGTGTYEQYF. CDR3 DNA: TGTGCCACCAGCTCCGGGACAGGGACCTACGAGCAGTACTTC. Looking up the rest from reference TRBV15 and TRBJ2-7 gives the full variable domain: DAMVIQNPRYQVTQFGKPVTLSCSQTLNHNVMYWYQQKSSQAPKLLFHYYDKDFNNEADTPDNFQSRRPNTSFCFLDIRSPGLGDTAMYLCATSSGTGTYEQYFGPGTRLTVT.

This chain joins TRBV9 and TRBJ2-1; perhaps TRBD2 as D (6 bases). Germline CDR1 reads SGDLS; CDR2 reads YYNGEE. The CDR3 covers 12 residues. The V gene lost 6 bases and the J gene lost 5 bases, with 9 bases spanning the gap. The CDR3 DNA is TGTGCCAGCACGGGAGATGACAATGAGCAGTTCTTC. Its protein is CASTGDDNEQFF.

The V gene is TRBV6-5, the J gene TRBJ1-1, with 7 bases matching TRBD1. From germline, CDR1 is MNHEY and CDR2 SVGAGI. The CDR3 is made up of 14 amino acids. Trimming cost V 5 bases and J 11 bases; bases outside gene matches: 14. The CDR3 loop is CASSTPSTGEVAFF. Here the CDR3 DNA reads TGTGCCAGCAGTACCCCCTCTACAGGGGAGGTGGCTTTCTTT.

The V call is TRBV4-1, the J call TRBJ2-2, with D possibly matching TRBD2 (6 bases). Germline lookup yields CDR1 MGHRA and CDR2 YSYEKL. Deletions cut 5 bases from V and 5 bases from J, with 18 bases between. The CDR3 length is 16 residues. As DNA, the CDR3 is TGCGCCAGCAGCGCCGAGACTAGGTCGTGGACCGGGGAGCTGTTTTTT. Its translation: CASSAETRSWTGELFF.

This chain connects TRBV5-4 to TRBJ2-3; 8 bases fit TRBD2. This CDR3 spans 12 amino acids. Trimming cost V 3 bases and J 10 bases; bases outside gene matches: 4. Germline loops: CDR1 SGHNT, CDR2 YYREEE (reference sequence). CDR3 nucleotides: TGTGCCAGCAGCTCGGGACTAGAGGCGCAGTATTTT. The encoded protein is CASSSGLEAQYF.

The CDR3 is CASSLTTSGATGELFF. The CDR3 DNA reads TGTGCCAGCAGCTTAACGACTAGCGGGGCGACCGGGGAGCTGTTTTTT. The gene calls are TRBV11-2 and TRBJ2-2; 11 positions match TRBD2. Germline-derived CDR1 and CDR2 are SGHAT and FQNNGV. The junction had 4 bases not matched to a gene; V was cut back by 2 bases and J by 5 bases. CDR3 length: 16 amino acids.

The rearrangement uses TRBV6-5 and TRBJ2-3; maybe TRBD2 (5 bases). Looked up from germline, CDR1 is MNHEY and CDR2 is SVGAGI. Trimming removed 6 bases at V and 2 bases at J, with 15 bases between. There are 15 residues in the CDR3. In DNA, the CDR3 is TGTGCCAGCAGCCCCACTCGAGGGCCCACAGATACGCAGTATTTT. It yields the protein CASSPTRGPTDTQYF.

The chain combines TRBV6-2 or TRBV6-3 with TRBJ1-5; D ambiguous. The V end was cut by 0 bases, the J end by 6 bases, with 6 bases between. The CDR3 is made up of 13 amino acids. Germline assignment: CDR1 MNHEY and CDR2 SVGEGT. This CDR3 reads CASSYSEGQPQHF. The CDR3 DNA is TGTGCCAGCAGTTACTCTGAGGGTCAGCCCCAGCATTTT.

The chain is built from TRBV23-1 and TRBJ2-2; 9 bases agree with TRBD1. TRBV23-1 falls under the ORF class, with uncertain function. The J segment lost 5 bases and the V segment lost 0 bases, leaving 7 bases of the junction unmatched. The CDR3 runs 17 residues. The CDR3 nucleotides are TGCGCCAGCAGTCAATCGCCGGACAGGGGTTGGACCGGGGAGCTGTTTTTT. Amino acid sequence: CASSQSPDRGWTGELFF.